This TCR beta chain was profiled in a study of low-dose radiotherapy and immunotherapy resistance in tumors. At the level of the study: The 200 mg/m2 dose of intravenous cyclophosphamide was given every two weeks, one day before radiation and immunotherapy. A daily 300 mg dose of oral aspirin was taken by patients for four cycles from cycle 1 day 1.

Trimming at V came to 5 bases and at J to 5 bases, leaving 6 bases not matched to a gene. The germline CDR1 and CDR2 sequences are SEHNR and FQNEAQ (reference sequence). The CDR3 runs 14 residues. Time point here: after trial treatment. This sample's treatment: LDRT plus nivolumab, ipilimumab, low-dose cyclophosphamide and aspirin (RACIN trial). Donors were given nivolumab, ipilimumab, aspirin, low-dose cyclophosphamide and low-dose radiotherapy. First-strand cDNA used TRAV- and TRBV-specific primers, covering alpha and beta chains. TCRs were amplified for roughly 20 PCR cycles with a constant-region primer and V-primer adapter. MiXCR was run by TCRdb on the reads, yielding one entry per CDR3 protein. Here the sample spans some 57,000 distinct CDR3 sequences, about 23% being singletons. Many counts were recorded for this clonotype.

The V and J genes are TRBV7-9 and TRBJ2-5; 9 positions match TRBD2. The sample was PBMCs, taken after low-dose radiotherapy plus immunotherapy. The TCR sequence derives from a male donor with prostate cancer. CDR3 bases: TGTGCCAGCAGCCCTTGGACTAGCGAGGAGACCCAGTACTTC. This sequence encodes CASSPWTSEETQYF. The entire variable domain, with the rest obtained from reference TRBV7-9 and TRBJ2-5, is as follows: DTGVSQNPRHKITKRGQNVTFRCDPISEHNRLYWYRQTLGQGPEFLTYFQNEAQLEKSRLLSDRFSAERPKGSFSTLEIQRTEQGDSAMYLCASSPWTSEETQYFGPGTRLLVL.